This T cell receptor (beta chain) was sequenced for a study of control samples from healthy donors and cancer patients. The protocol was immunoSEQ multiplex PCR, while the TCRdb copy is restricted to in-frame clones and leaves out a portion. The sample carries around 110,000 clones, 88% recorded once. Sequencing was carried out using blood. The clonotype comes from a woman in her 70s in good health.

This chain's CDR3 is CATSRDSRDYGYTF. Written as DNA, the CDR3 is TGTGCCACCAGCAGAGATAGTAGGGACTATGGCTACACCTTC. This sequence joins TRBV15 and TRBJ1-2; D remains ambiguous. The CDR3 has 14 residues. Trimming shortened V by 0 bases and J by 3 bases, and 8 bases separated the two germline ends. Germline V gene lookup returns CDR1 LNHNV and CDR2 YYDKDF (reference sequence).